The 20 T cell receptor beta chains listed next were all sequenced from one sample in a study of CD8 T cells in Susac syndrome. The RNA input was about 0.45 to 1 ug, and it was reverse transcribed with random hexamers. In TCRdb, the immunoSEQ multiplex PCR reads were re-called with MiXCR into one record per CDR3 protein. The sample contains under 200,000 distinct CDR3 sequences, approximately 95% of which appear only once. The sample comprised CD8+ T cells from PBMCs. The receptors shown here come from a human donor with Susac syndrome.

The gene calls are TRBV12-5 and TRBJ1-5; no reliable D call. Germline CDR1 is LGHNT and CDR2 is FRNRAP. V lost 5 bases, J lost 4 bases, and 9 bases lay in between. The CDR3 totals 13 residues. CDR3 region: CASGPDVNQPQHF. The CDR3 DNA reads TGTGCTAGTGGTCCCGACGTAAATCAGCCCCAGCATTTT.

The chain uses TRBV6-2 or TRBV6-3 and TRBJ2-1; TRBD1 agrees at 11 bases. The J segment lost 2 bases and the V segment lost 8 bases, leaving 8 bases of the junction unmatched. The length of the CDR3 is 16 residues. Germline CDR1 MNHEY, CDR2 SVGEGT. The DNA of the CDR3 is TGTGCCAGCGGGGACAGGGGGTACCCCCCCTACAATGAGCAGTTCTTC. This gives the protein CASGDRGYPPYNEQFF.

The genes are TRBV20-1 and TRBJ2-4; D might be TRBD1 or TRBD2, each matching 5 bases. Per the germline V gene, CDR1 is DFQATT and CDR2 is SNEGSKA (reference sequence). V lost 0 bases and J 6 bases, leaving 18 bases between the germline ends. The CDR3 contains 16 residues. The CDR3 loop is CSARDDRGGLGNIQYF. The CDR3 nucleotides are TGCAGTGCTAGAGACGACCGTGGGGGTTTGGGAAACATTCAGTACTTC.

This chain joins TRBV3-1 and TRBJ2-1, with a tentative D call TRBD1 (6 bases). Trimming stripped 5 bases from V and 5 bases from J, with 10 bases between. The CDR3 is 13 amino acids. Germline V gene sequence: CDR1 LGHDT, CDR2 YNNKEL (reference sequence). CDR3 DNA: TGTGCCAGCAGCAAGACAGGAGACAATGAGCAGTTCTTC. Encoded protein: CASSKTGDNEQFF.

The chain links TRBV6-4 to TRBJ2-1; TRBD1 agrees at 8 bases. There are 15 residues in the CDR3. Germline trimming cut 5 bases from V and 5 bases from J; bases unmatched to any gene: 8. Looked up from germline, CDR1 is MRHNA and CDR2 is SNTAGT. The CDR3 here is CASSRDRKNDNEQFF. The DNA of the CDR3 is TGTGCCAGCAGTCGGGACAGGAAGAATGACAATGAGCAGTTCTTC.

The chain uses TRBV4-1 and TRBJ1-2; D call uncertain. Trimming took off 0 bases at V and 2 bases at J, with 13 bases between the two ends. The germline gives CDR1 MGHRA, CDR2 YSYEKL. This CDR3 spans 16 amino acids. The CDR3 loop is CASSQDTGPSNYGYTF. CDR3 DNA: TGCGCCAGCAGCCAAGATACGGGCCCCTCGAACTATGGCTACACCTTC.

The chain uses TRBV16 and TRBJ2-5; 7 bases fit TRBD1. The CDR3 loop spans 15 amino acids. The V segment lost 0 bases and the J segment 3 bases; nucleotides outside the gene matches: 4. Germline V gene sequence: CDR1 KGHSY, CDR2 FQNENV. The CDR3 DNA is TGTGCCAGCAGCCAATCGGGGACAGAAAAAGAGACCCAGTACTTC. Amino acids: CASSQSGTEKETQYF.

V gene TRBV5-1 combines with J gene TRBJ2-2, with D hard to call. Germline CDR1 SGHRS, CDR2 YFSETQ. The V end was cut by 0 bases, the J end by 3 bases, with 9 bases between. The CDR3 covers 15 residues. The CDR3 reads CASSLEAVDTGELFF. As DNA, the CDR3 is TGCGCCAGCAGCTTGGAGGCCGTCGACACCGGGGAGCTGTTTTTT. The variable domain in full, completed from reference TRBV5-1 and TRBJ2-2, reads KAGVTQTPRYLIKTRGQQVTLSCSPISGHRSVSWYQQTPGQGLQFLFEYFSETQRNKGNFPGRFSGRQFSNSRSEMNVSTLELGDSALYLCASSLEAVDTGELFFGEGSRLTVL.

J is TRBJ2-1 and V is TRBV11-2; D remains ambiguous. Germline CDR1 is SGHAT and CDR2 is FQNNGV. Trimming took off 0 bases at V and 5 bases at J, with 5 bases between the two ends. CDR3 length equals 13 residues. CDR3 loop: CASSLEADNEQFF. CDR3 nucleotides: TGTGCCAGCAGCTTAGAGGCTGACAATGAGCAGTTCTTC.

This chain joins TRBV3-1 and TRBJ2-2; D is unresolved. The CDR3 runs 15 residues. CDR1 and CDR2 from the germline V gene are LGHDT and YNNKEL (reference sequence). Trimming took 1 base from V and 1 from J, leaving 7 bases between them. The CDR3: CASSQVVRNTGELFF. The CDR3 coding sequence is TGTGCCAGCAGCCAAGTGGTTAGGAACACCGGGGAGCTGTTTTTT.

The chain recombines TRBV3-1 with TRBJ2-5; 7 positions match TRBD1. CDR1 is LGHDT, CDR2 YNNKEL, per germline (reference sequence). The CDR3 runs 12 residues. After removal of 8 bases from V and 4 bases from J, the junction contained 4 bases not matched to a gene. This chain's CDR3 is CASGDSIETQYF. CDR3 bases: TGTGCCAGCGGGGACAGTATAGAGACCCAGTACTTC.

The chain couples TRBV25-1 to TRBJ1-2; D not certain. V lost 0 bases and J lost 3, with 8 bases in between. CDR3 length: 14 amino acids. Germline V lookup: CDR1 MGHDK, CDR2 SYGVNS. This CDR3 is CASSEYDRDYGYTF. The DNA of the CDR3 is TGTGCCAGCAGTGAATACGACCGGGACTATGGCTACACCTTC.

The rearrangement links TRBV7-9 to TRBJ1-2; 7 bases agree with TRBD1. The CDR3 covers 18 residues. Germline V lookup: CDR1 SEHNR, CDR2 FQNEAQ (reference sequence). V dropped 6 bases and J dropped 4; count of bases not matched to a gene: 20. For the CDR3, the DNA is TGTGCCAGCAGAAGTTCCCCGGGACGTCGCAGGGGGGTCTATGGCTACACCTTC. Translation: CASRSSPGRRRGVYGYTF.

The chain has TRBV20-1 and TRBJ2-1; 10 positions agree with TRBD2. Germline CDR1 is DFQATT and CDR2 is SNEGSKA (reference sequence). The CDR3 totals 16 residues. V dropped 5 bases and J dropped 9; count of bases not matched to a gene: 16. CDR3 sequence reads: CSAPFYLSGGLLEQFF. The CDR3 nucleotides are TGCAGTGCTCCTTTCTACCTTAGCGGGGGGCTCCTTGAGCAGTTCTTC.

The chain carries TRBV20-1 and TRBJ2-7, with 8 bases fitting TRBD1. The ends lost 6 bases at V and 6 bases at J; junction bases unmatched: 10. The germline gives CDR1 DFQATT, CDR2 SNEGSKA (reference sequence). The CDR3 extends over 13 amino acids. The CDR3: CSAEQTGASEQYF. The DNA for the CDR3 is TGCAGTGCGGAACAGACAGGGGCAAGCGAGCAGTACTTC.

The chain couples TRBV7-9 to TRBJ2-7, with 7 positions matching TRBD1. This CDR3 region has 16 residues. Germline V gene sequence: CDR1 SEHNR, CDR2 FQNEAQ (reference sequence). V was pared by 7 bases and J by 2 bases, with 14 bases of the junction left unmatched. The CDR3 spells CASTESRTGATYEQYF. Written as DNA, the CDR3 is TGTGCCAGCACCGAGTCCAGGACAGGTGCTACCTACGAGCAGTACTTC.

The chain carries TRBV12-3 or TRBV12-4 and TRBJ1-1; D perhaps matches TRBD1 (6 bases). The CDR3 loop spans 12 amino acids. Deletions cut 3 bases from V and 4 bases from J, with 6 bases between. CDR3 sequence: CASSLGATEAFF. CDR3 nucleotides: TGTGCCAGCAGTTTGGGGGCCACTGAAGCTTTCTTT.

This chain uses TRBV11-3 with TRBJ2-1; 11 nucleotides agree with TRBD2. The V and J ends lost 3 bases and 5 bases, in that order; junction bases with no gene match: 6. The CDR3 covers 16 residues. The germline gives CDR1 SGHNT, CDR2 YENEEA. The CDR3, as DNA: TGTGCCAGCAGCTTGGGATTGGGACTAGCGGACAATGAGCAGTTCTTC. This encodes CASSLGLGLADNEQFF.

The chain combines TRBV2 with TRBJ2-7, with 7 bases aligning to TRBD1. CDR3 length: 15 residues. V was clipped by 6 bases and J by 3 bases; unmatched bases: 11. Germline V gives CDR1 SNHLY, CDR2 FYNNEI. CDR3 in amino acids: CASSLDRRALYEQYF. CDR3 bases: TGTGCCAGCAGCCTGGACAGGCGAGCCCTCTACGAGCAGTACTTC.

The gene calls are TRBV10-3 and TRBJ1-1; tentatively, D is TRBD1 (6 bases). V gave up 3 bases and J gave up 7 bases, with 12 bases separating them. Germline V CDR1 and CDR2: ENHRY, SYGVKD. The CDR3 is 13 amino acids. CDR3 protein: CAISEQGQDEAFF. The DNA for the CDR3 is TGTGCCATCAGTGAACAGGGTCAGGATGAAGCTTTCTTT.